This TCR beta chain was sequenced in a study of blood T cell repertoires in COVID-19. In the study overall: Material from acute and convalescent COVID-19 was sourced from the United States, Italy and Spain. Sources were T cells, B-cell-depleted T cells, or PBMCs; the material itself was cDNA or gDNA.

The Seattle patients joined while their infection was active and were tracked longitudinally afterward. Libraries were prepared by immunoSEQ multiplex PCR; TCRdb keeps only in-frame clonotypes and omits some of them. Of 150,000 to 200,000 clones in the sample, roughly nine tenths were seen once. The CDR3 length is 15 residues. J was trimmed by 5 bases and V by 2 bases; bases with no gene match: 6. CDR1 and CDR2 from the germline V gene are LGHNA and YSLEER. This sequence originates from a woman in her sixties or seventies with COVID-19, enrolled during active disease. The chain uses TRBV4-3 and TRBJ2-7; 10 nucleotides match TRBD1. The source material was peripheral blood. The CDR3 DNA reads as TGCGCCAGCAGCCAATACGGGACAGGGGTCCACGAGCAGTACTTC. It specifies CASSQYGTGVHEQYF.